The TCR beta chain described here comes from a study of beta chain features in type 1 diabetes. As regards this clone: Its antigen remains unknown.

The sequenced template was cDNA made from the entire isolated RNA. Produced via immunoSEQ multiplex PCR; TCRdb's table is partial and in-frame only. The sample holds some 230,000 clones, 9.6% seen once. Study conclusions and caveats: In the patient group, naive, central memory and Treg TCRB repertoires seemed more alike than in the healthy donor group.

Germline V gives CDR1 ENHRY, CDR2 SYGVKD. V lost 4 bases and J lost 6, with 10 bases in between. CDR3 length: 13 amino acids. This receptor was taken from a woman aged 18-29 years in good health. The chain links TRBV10-3 to TRBJ1-5, with no clear D. Sequencing input: naive CD4+ T cells from blood. The CDR3 is CAISVSVGQPQHF. As DNA, the CDR3 is TGTGCCATCAGTGTTTCCGTCGGTCAGCCCCAGCATTTT.